Following are 23 T cell receptor beta chains from one sample sequenced in a study of cytomegalovirus exposure and HLA in healthy donors. Both 60 Vbeta primers and 13 Jbeta primers went into the PCR. TCRdb's table, derived via immunoSEQ multiplex PCR, lists solely in-frame clones and lacks some. The table has around 140,000 clones, approximately 78% seen once. Specimen: PBMCs. These receptors were taken from a woman between 50 and 59 years old in good health and CMV-seropositive.

The rearrangement joins TRBV9 to TRBJ2-7; possible D gene TRBD2, 6 bases. This CDR3 spans 14 amino acids. Germline V gives CDR1 SGDLS, CDR2 YYNGEE. Trimming cost V 4 bases and J 5 bases, with 16 bases left between them. The CDR3 sequence: CASSSRLGSHEQYF. CDR3 coding DNA: TGTGCCAGCAGCTCTAGGCTCGGGAGTCACGAGCAGTACTTC.

This chain connects TRBV5-1 to TRBJ2-5; no firm D call. The end of the DNA aligns better with TRBJ2-7, so the J call may be wrong. The CDR3 is 13 amino acids. Germline V CDR1 and CDR2: SGHRS, YFSETQ. This CDR3 reads CASSSPVNYEQYF. Here the CDR3 DNA reads TGCGCCAGCAGCTCGCCCGTAAACTACGAGCAGTACTTC.

This sequence joins TRBV29-1 and TRBJ1-1, with 11 nucleotides matching TRBD1. CDR1 is SQVTM and CDR2 is ANQGSEA in the germline V gene. The trim removed 7 bases at V and 6 bases at J, leaving 4 bases unmatched. This CDR3 is built from 12 residues. The CDR3 coding sequence is TGCAGCGATGGGACAGGGGGGGCTGAAGCTTTCTTT. Protein sequence: CSDGTGGAEAFF.

V is TRBV2 and J is TRBJ2-3; D perhaps matches TRBD1 (6 bases). Germline V gene lookup returns CDR1 SNHLY and CDR2 FYNNEI. Trimming removed 0 bases from V and 0 bases from J, with 22 bases in between. CDR3 size: 20 residues. The CDR3 coding sequence is TGTGCCAGCAGTGAAGCGGATCTCTTACAGGGTGACCAAAGCACAGATACGCAGTATTTT. It codes for CASSEADLLQGDQSTDTQYF.

The table lists this clone with a count of one. At one end the junction does not follow the germline gene, possibly because of a read error. The rearrangement joins TRBV7-7 to TRBJ2-3, with TRBD2 matching over 8 bases. The CDR3 sequence is 14 residues long. CDR1 is SSHAT and CDR2 is FNYEAQ in the germline V gene (reference sequence). The CDR3 coding sequence is TGTGCTAGCAGCCCTAGCGGGAGCACAGATACGCAGTATTTT. Translating gives CASSPSGSTDTQYF. The whole variable domain, filled in from reference TRBV7-7 and TRBJ2-3, reads GAGVSQSPRYKVTKRGQDVTLRCDPISSHATLYWYQQALGQGPEFLTYFNYEAQPDKSGLPSDRFSAERPEGSISTLTIQRTEQRDSAMYRCASSPSGSTDTQYFGPGTRLTVL.

This CDR3 reads CASSQFLGNYGYTF. The CDR3 DNA follows: TGTGCCAGCAGCCAGTTTTTGGGCAACTATGGCTACACCTTC. This chain joins TRBV9 and TRBJ1-2; D ambiguous. Germline V gives CDR1 SGDLS, CDR2 YYNGEE. The CDR3 is made up of 14 amino acids. V gave up 4 bases and J gave up 2 bases, with 12 bases separating them.

The rearrangement links TRBV10-3 to TRBJ1-2; D unresolved. The CDR3 totals 12 residues. Germline V lookup: CDR1 ENHRY, CDR2 SYGVKD. Trimming shortened V by 6 bases and J by 2 bases, and 7 bases separated the two germline ends. This CDR3 is CAISLENYGYTF. The DNA for the CDR3 is TGTGCCATCAGCCTCGAGAACTATGGCTACACCTTC.

The table lists this clone with a count of one. The chain joins TRBV19 to TRBJ2-7; 13 bases map to TRBD2. The CDR3 has 22 residues. Germline CDR1 is LNHDA and CDR2 is SQIVND (reference sequence). The junction had 18 bases not matched to a gene; V was cut back by 1 base and J by 0 bases. CDR3 amino acids: CASSIGRLSGLAGLRNSYEQYF. For the CDR3, the DNA is TGTGCCAGTAGTATAGGACGCTTGTCGGGACTAGCGGGACTACGCAACTCCTACGAGCAGTACTTC.

This chain joins TRBV9 and TRBJ1-3, with D possibly TRBD1 on 5 matching bases. This CDR3 has 15 residues. Germline V gene lookup returns CDR1 SGDLS and CDR2 YYNGEE. The V end was cut by 3 bases, the J end by 0 bases, with 10 bases between. The DNA for the CDR3 is TGTGCCAGCAGCGATACAGGTATCTCTGGAAACACCATATATTTT. Translating gives CASSDTGISGNTIYF.

The chain is built from TRBV7-9 and TRBJ1-2; the D gene is possibly TRBD1 (6 bases). The CDR3 loop spans 14 amino acids. Trimming removed 5 bases at V and 4 bases at J, with 14 bases between. The germline V gene encodes CDR1 SEHNR and CDR2 FQNEAQ (reference sequence). The CDR3 protein is CASSLTGNTYGYTF. CDR3 bases: TGTGCCAGCAGCCTTACAGGGAACACCTATGGCTACACCTTC.

The V gene is TRBV28, the J gene TRBJ2-7; weak D call: TRBD1 (5 bases). This CDR3 spans 12 amino acids. V shed 5 bases and J shed 2 bases, with 7 bases lying between them. Germline values: CDR1 MDHEN, CDR2 SYDVKM. The CDR3 nucleotides read TGTGCCAGCAGTAGGGGAACCTACGAGCAGTACTTC. Translated, it gives CASSRGTYEQYF.

The chain is built from TRBV5-1 and TRBJ2-1; no clear D gene. The CDR3 covers 14 residues. Trimming cost V 3 bases and J 0 bases, with 7 bases left between them. The V gene's germline CDR1 is SGHRS and CDR2 YFSETQ. The CDR3: CASSYLSSYNEQFF. CDR3 coding DNA: TGCGCCAGCAGCTACCTATCCTCCTACAATGAGCAGTTCTTC. The full variable domain, completed using reference TRBV5-1 and TRBJ2-1, is KAGVTQTPRYLIKTRGQQVTLSCSPISGHRSVSWYQQTPGQGLQFLFEYFSETQRNKGNFPGRFSGRQFSNSRSEMNVSTLELGDSALYLCASSYLSSYNEQFFGPGTRLTVL.

The CDR3 loop reads CASSPTLSYEQYF. The CDR3 nucleotides read TGTGCCAGCTCTCCCACCCTCAGCTACGAGCAGTACTTC. The chain combines TRBV18 with TRBJ2-7; D unresolved. Germline V lookup: CDR1 KGHSH, CDR2 LQKENI. Trimming took 6 bases from V and 3 from J, leaving 12 bases between them. CDR3 length equals 13 residues.

The CDR3 coding sequence is TGTGCCAGCAGCTTGGGTACAGGGTATGCTAGTCAGCCCCAGCATTTT. Encoded protein: CASSLGTGYASQPQHF. V usage is TRBV5-5 and J usage is TRBJ1-5; possible D gene TRBD1, 6 bases. This CDR3 has 16 residues. Trimming pared 0 bases from V and 6 bases from J, leaving 16 bases between. CDR1 and CDR2 (germline): SGHKS, YYEKEE (reference sequence).

The table lists this clone with a few counts. V usage is TRBV6-5 and J usage is TRBJ1-2, with D tentatively TRBD1 (5 bases). Trimming took 5 bases from V and 4 from J, leaving 14 bases between them. This CDR3 is 14 amino acids long. Germline loops: CDR1 MNHEY, CDR2 SVGAGI. The CDR3 DNA reads as TGTGCCAGCAGTGAAACGACAGTCTCCTATGGCTACACCTTC. As protein: CASSETTVSYGYTF.

The chain combines TRBV5-4 with TRBJ1-1; tentatively, D is TRBD1 (5 bases). The V gene's germline CDR1 is SGHNT and CDR2 YYREEE (reference sequence). Between the trimmed V and J ends, which lost 0 bases and 5 bases, there was a span of 14 bases. The CDR3 consists of 15 residues. The CDR3 region is CASSLGGGRRTEAFF. DNA for the CDR3: TGTGCCAGCAGCTTGGGGGGGGGACGGCGTACTGAAGCTTTCTTT.

This sequence joins TRBV5-1 and TRBJ2-7; D might be TRBD2 (5 bases). CDR3 length equals 14 residues. V lost 1 base, J lost 7 bases, and 15 bases lay in between. Germline V gives CDR1 SGHRS, CDR2 YFSETQ. CDR3 amino acids: CASSLKGASYEQYF. As DNA, the CDR3 is TGCGCCAGCAGCTTGAAAGGAGCTAGCTATGAGCAGTACTTC.

CDR3 sequence: CASSDDRGLSNQPQHF. CDR3 sequence (DNA): TGTGCCAGCAGTGACGACAGGGGGCTCAGCAATCAGCCCCAGCATTTT. V and J are TRBV28 and TRBJ1-5; 10 bases are shared with TRBD1. CDR3 length equals 16 residues. Germline lookup yields CDR1 MDHEN and CDR2 SYDVKM. V was clipped by 5 bases and J by 1 base; unmatched bases: 5.

The chain recombines TRBV28 with TRBJ2-7, with 7 bases identical to TRBD2. CDR3 size: 15 residues. V gave up 2 bases and J gave up 6 bases; unmatched junction bases: 10. The germline CDR1 and CDR2 sequences are MDHEN and SYDVKM. The CDR3 bases are TGTGCCAGCAGTTTAATGGCGGGAGAAGGGCCCGAGCAGTACTTC. Translation gives CASSLMAGEGPEQYF.

The V and J genes are TRBV7-9 and TRBJ2-1, with D maybe TRBD2 (6 bases). Trimming shortened V by 5 bases and J by 2 bases, and 13 bases separated the two germline ends. CDR1 SEHNR and CDR2 FQNEAQ come from the germline V gene (reference sequence). The CDR3 totals 15 residues. The CDR3 region is CASSPRGGTYNEQFF. In DNA, the CDR3 is TGTGCCAGCAGCCCCCGGGGAGGCACCTACAATGAGCAGTTCTTC.

V and J are TRBV7-2 and TRBJ1-3, with D perhaps TRBD1 (5 bases). Germline-derived CDR1 and CDR2 are SGHTA and FQGNSA. Deletions cut 5 bases from V and 3 bases from J, with 14 bases between. The CDR3 has 15 amino acids. The CDR3 DNA is TGTGCCAGCAGCCCATACAGGTTGGGTGGAAACACCATATATTTT. As protein: CASSPYRLGGNTIYF.

This CDR3 is CASRGGDFLSQPQHF. DNA of the CDR3: TGTGCCAGCCGAGGGGGGGATTTCCTGAGTCAGCCCCAGCATTTT. J is TRBJ1-5 and V is TRBV2; a weak D match, TRBD1 (6 bases). Germline V CDR1 and CDR2: SNHLY, FYNNEI. Trimming took off 8 bases at V and 6 bases at J, with 20 bases between the two ends. The CDR3 length is 15 residues.

The genes are TRBV18 and TRBJ1-1; D unclear. The germline gives CDR1 KGHSH, CDR2 LQKENI. The CDR3 runs 15 residues. Trimming took off 4 bases at V and 0 bases at J, with 12 bases between the two ends. In nucleotides, the CDR3 is TGTGCCAGCTCACTCCCGGGAAGCATGAACACTGAAGCTTTCTTT. Protein sequence: CASSLPGSMNTEAFF.